The entry below gives a single T cell receptor (beta chain) sequence along with its context. The primer mix had 60 Vbeta and 13 Jbeta primers. Original processing notes: Per a later analysis, the number of unique TCR beta chains was about 80 million, of which 9 million to 14 million were shared. Measured with immunoSEQ multiplex PCR; TCRdb has only the in-frame clones, and not every one. That table supplies the V and J calls and clone size; D and trimming were determined from the DNA. This sample has 120,000 or so clones, with roughly 80% found just once. V shed 0 bases, J shed 5 bases, and the junction held 3 bases outside the gene matches. CDR3 length: 14 residues. The germline V gene has CDR1 GTSNPN and CDR2 SVGIG (reference sequence). This sample stems from a study of cytomegalovirus exposure and HLA in healthy donors.

The clonotype originates from a man aged 18 to 29 in good health and CMV-seropositive. The sequenced material came from PBMCs. The chain links TRBV30 to TRBJ2-1, with TRBD2 identical over 8 bases. CDR3 sequence reads: CAWSVAGANNEQFF. For the CDR3, the DNA is TGTGCCTGGAGTGTAGCGGGAGCGAACAATGAGCAGTTCTTC.